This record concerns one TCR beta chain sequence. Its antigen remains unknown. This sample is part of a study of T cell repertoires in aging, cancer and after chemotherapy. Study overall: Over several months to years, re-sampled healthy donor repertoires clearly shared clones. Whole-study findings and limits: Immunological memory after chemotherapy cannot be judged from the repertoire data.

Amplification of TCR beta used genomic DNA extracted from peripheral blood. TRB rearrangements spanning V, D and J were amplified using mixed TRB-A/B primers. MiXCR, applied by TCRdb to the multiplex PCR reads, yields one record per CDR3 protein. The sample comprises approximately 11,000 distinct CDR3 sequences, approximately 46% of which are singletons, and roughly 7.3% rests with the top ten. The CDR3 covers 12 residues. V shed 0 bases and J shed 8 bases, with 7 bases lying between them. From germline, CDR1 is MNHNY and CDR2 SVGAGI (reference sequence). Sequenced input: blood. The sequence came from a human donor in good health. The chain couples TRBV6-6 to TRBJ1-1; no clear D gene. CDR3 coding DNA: TGTGCCAGCAGTTACTCGACGTCAGAAGCTTTCTTT. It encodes CASSYSTSEAFF.